Presented here are 25 T cell receptor beta chains from one specimen sequenced in a study of blood T cells in healthy people across ages. Through a sample-barcoded 5' primer and a J-beta primer mix, a second PCR was run for roughly 7 to 12 cycles. TCRdb processed the 5' RACE reads anew with MiXCR; each CDR3 protein has one entry. Of roughly 1,500,000 distinct CDR3 sequences in the sample, 30% to 40% were seen once. The sequencing sample was made of blood. Receptors were obtained from a woman aged 25 to 39 in good health.

Remarks on this clonotype: A junction boundary mismatches the germline segment, possibly from a read error. V is TRBV5-1 and J is TRBJ2-1, with 12 bases aligning to TRBD2. Germline-derived CDR1 and CDR2 are SGHRS and YFSETQ. This CDR3 is built from 16 residues. For the CDR3, the DNA is TGCACCAGCGTTCTAGCGGGGGGGCCTATGAGCAATGAGCAGTTCTTC. Residues: CTSVLAGGPMSNEQFF.

V gene TRBV5-1 combines with J gene TRBJ2-7; perhaps TRBD2 as D (6 bases). Germline CDR1 SGHRS, CDR2 YFSETQ. V was shortened by 0 bases and J by 5 bases, with 18 bases between the two germline ends. The CDR3 extends over 16 amino acids. In DNA, the CDR3 is TGCGCCAGCAGCTTGGAGAGCACGTGGGGAGGCCACGAGCAGTACTTC. Encoded protein: CASSLESTWGGHEQYF.

CDR3 loop: CASSFFQGGGDEQFF. The CDR3 DNA follows: TGCGCCAGCAGCTTTTTTCAAGGGGGCGGCGATGAGCAGTTCTTC. The chain employs TRBV5-1 and TRBJ2-1, with TRBD1 matching 7 bases. The CDR3 is 15 amino acids. V trimming: 2 bases; J trimming: 8 bases; junction bases outside the gene matches: 10. CDR1 and CDR2 from the germline V gene are SGHRS and YFSETQ.

This clonotype occurred many times. This chain connects TRBV29-1 to TRBJ2-3; a weak D match, TRBD2 (5 bases). Germline V gives CDR1 SQVTM, CDR2 ANQGSEA. The V and J ends lost 3 bases and 4 bases respectively, with 5 bases between them. CDR3 length equals 11 residues. This chain's CDR3 is CSVDSADTQYF. CDR3 DNA sequence: TGCAGCGTTGATAGCGCAGATACGCAGTATTTT.

This clonotype turned up a few times. The chain employs TRBV2 and TRBJ1-2; D not certain. V lost 0 bases and J lost 5, with 4 bases in between. The CDR3 is 12 residues long. Germline V gene data show CDR1 as SNHLY and CDR2 as FYNNEI. CDR3 region: CASSEAQYGYTF. The DNA of the CDR3 is TGTGCCAGCAGTGAAGCGCAGTATGGCTACACCTTC.

The chain is built from TRBV5-4 and TRBJ2-7, with D tentatively TRBD1 (5 bases). The CDR3 extends over 14 amino acids. Germline loops: CDR1 SGHNT, CDR2 YYREEE (reference sequence). V was pared by 0 bases and J by 7 bases, with 14 bases between. CDR3 nucleotide sequence: TGTGCCAGCAGCTTGGCAGGGCTGAATGGGGAGCAGTACTTC. This gives the protein CASSLAGLNGEQYF.

This chain links TRBV24-1 with TRBJ2-3; 7 bases align to TRBD1. The CDR3 is 14 amino acids. In germline, CDR1 is KGHDR, CDR2 SFDVKD. V was clipped by 4 bases and J by 4 bases; unmatched bases: 4. CDR3 sequence: CATSEPGTADTQYF. DNA for the CDR3: TGTGCCACCAGTGAGCCCGGGACAGCAGATACGCAGTATTTT.

This clonotype was seen many times. The J gene is TRBJ2-7, the V gene TRBV29-1; 8 bases are shared with TRBD2. Germline V lookup: CDR1 SQVTM, CDR2 ANQGSEA. V lost 6 bases to trimming and J lost 6 bases; unmatched junction nucleotides: 7. The CDR3 contains 12 residues. CDR3 coding DNA: TGCAGCGTCGGGACTAGAAGGGGCGAGCAGTACTTC. It codes for CSVGTRRGEQYF.

This clonotype was picked up many times. The V call is TRBV20-1, the J call TRBJ2-7; 10 bases are a match to TRBD2. Germline assignment: CDR1 DFQATT and CDR2 SNEGSKA (reference sequence). The CDR3 spans 15 residues. The ends lost 2 bases at V and 4 bases at J; junction bases unmatched: 8. CDR3 sequence reads: CSARSSTSGSYEQYF. The CDR3 DNA follows: TGCAGTGCTAGATCCTCGACTAGCGGGTCTTACGAGCAGTACTTC.

This clonotype was seen repeatedly, ten times or more. This chain links TRBV12-3 or TRBV12-4 with TRBJ2-7; 7 nucleotides line up with TRBD1. The CDR3 loop spans 13 amino acids. V lost 5 bases to trimming and J lost 6 bases; unmatched junction nucleotides: 7. In nucleotides, the CDR3 is TGTGCCAGCAGTACCCAGGGGGTGGTCGAGCAGTACTTC. It translates to CASSTQGVVEQYF.

The genes are TRBV25-1 and TRBJ2-1; D is uncertain. Trimming shortened V by 5 bases and J by 13 bases, and 24 bases separated the two germline ends. CDR3 size: 15 residues. From germline, CDR1 is MGHDK and CDR2 SYGVNS. CDR3 in amino acids: CASSNARGGGETQFF. In nucleotides, the CDR3 is TGTGCCAGCAGTAACGCTAGAGGCGGCGGAGAGACCCAGTTCTTC.

This clonotype was counted between two and nine times. CDR3 amino acids: CASSQGAGLRASYEQYF. The CDR3 coding sequence is TGCGCCAGCAGCCAAGGGGCCGGGCTAAGGGCGTCCTACGAGCAGTACTTC. The chain employs TRBV4-1 and TRBJ2-7, with no clear D. Germline V gives CDR1 MGHRA, CDR2 YSYEKL. The CDR3 is 17 residues long. V was clipped by 1 base and J by 1 base, with 17 bases between them.

This chain links TRBV29-1 with TRBJ1-5; 8 bases agree with TRBD1. This CDR3 region has 12 residues. V lost 5 bases and J lost 6; bases outside the gene matches: 3. Germline values: CDR1 SQVTM, CDR2 ANQGSEA. The CDR3 DNA sequence: TGCAGCGTTCAGGGGGCGGGTCAGCCCCAGCATTTT. Translating it yields CSVQGAGQPQHF.

This clonotype was found a few times. CDR3 sequence (DNA): TGTGCCAGCAGCCAAGGAGTAGCGGGGGTCTACAATGAGCAGTTCTTC. This gives the protein CASSQGVAGVYNEQFF. This chain links TRBV4-2 with TRBJ2-1; 9 bases fit TRBD2. This CDR3 is built from 16 residues. Unmatched junction bases numbered 4, after V lost 1 base and J lost 3 bases. CDR1 and CDR2 from the germline V gene are LGHNA and YNFKEQ.

The V call is TRBV20-1, the J call TRBJ2-1; possible D gene TRBD2, 6 bases. This CDR3 has 16 residues. V lost 0 bases and J 10 bases, leaving 22 bases between the germline ends. Germline assignment: CDR1 DFQATT and CDR2 SNEGSKA (reference sequence). As DNA, the CDR3 is TGCAGTGCTAGAGATCGGGGCGGGACCACACTCAGAGAGCAGTTCTTC. Translating gives CSARDRGGTTLREQFF.

The chain combines TRBV21-1 with TRBJ2-7; the D call of TRBD1 is as the table states it, not checked on the DNA. TRBV21-1 is recorded as a pseudogene. This CDR3 comprises 13 residues. The CDR3 DNA reads as TGTGCCAGACGGGAACAGCCCAATACGGAGCAGTACTTC. Its protein product is CARREQPNTEQYF.

This clonotype was observed a handful of times. This chain links TRBV30 with TRBJ2-3, with D maybe TRBD1 (6 bases). The V end lost 3 bases, the J end lost 3 bases, and 19 bases lay between the germline ends. Germline V gives CDR1 GTSNPN, CDR2 SVGIG (reference sequence). This CDR3 has 16 residues. The CDR3 spells CAWSPFPRGKTDTQYF. DNA for the CDR3: TGTGCCTGGAGCCCCTTCCCGAGGGGGAAAACAGATACGCAGTATTTT.

The chain is built from TRBV7-9 and TRBJ1-4; D is uncertain. Trimming left V 3 bases short and J 4 bases short, with 6 bases between. This CDR3 has 13 residues. Germline V gene lookup returns CDR1 SEHNR and CDR2 FQNEAQ (reference sequence). In nucleotides, the CDR3 is TGTGCCAGCAGCTTCCACGGTAATGAAAAACTGTTTTTT. Residues: CASSFHGNEKLFF.

The sample holds a few counts of this clonotype. V is TRBV14 and J is TRBJ2-1; D not resolved. The V and J ends lost 1 base and 2 bases respectively, with 18 bases between them. CDR3 length: 18 amino acids. The germline V gene encodes CDR1 SGHDN and CDR2 FVKESK. The DNA of the CDR3 is TGTGCCAGCAGCCAAGTAACTGGGGTAACTGAGGCCTACAATGAGCAGTTCTTC. Its translation is CASSQVTGVTEAYNEQFF.

This chain joins TRBV27 and TRBJ2-2; D perhaps matches TRBD2 (7 bases). CDR3 size: 16 residues. V dropped 5 bases and J dropped 7 bases, with 20 bases sitting between them. The germline gives CDR1 MNHEY, CDR2 SMNVEV (reference sequence). The CDR3 is CASSPTPGGSGGELFF. CDR3 nucleotide sequence: TGTGCCAGCAGTCCCACCCCGGGGGGCAGCGGCGGGGAGCTGTTTTTT.

The chain is built from TRBV11-2 and TRBJ2-3, with TRBD2 matching 8 bases. The ends lost 4 bases at V and 0 bases at J; junction bases unmatched: 9. This CDR3 is 17 amino acids long. The germline V gene has CDR1 SGHAT and CDR2 FQNNGV. The CDR3, as DNA: TGTGCCAGCAGCTCCCGAAGACTAGCGACTAGCACAGATACGCAGTATTTT. Translating it yields CASSSRRLATSTDTQYF.

This clonotype was seen a handful of times. The genes are TRBV6-2 or TRBV6-3 and TRBJ2-3; 7 bases map to TRBD2. This CDR3 spans 21 amino acids. Germline values: CDR1 MNHEY, CDR2 SVGEGT. V was clipped by 0 bases and J by 0 bases; unmatched bases: 18. CDR3 sequence (DNA): TGTGCCAGCAGTTACTCAAATGGGTGGAAAGCGGGACGGTGGAGCACAGATACGCAGTATTTT. Amino acid sequence: CASSYSNGWKAGRWSTDTQYF.

This CDR3 is CASSPRDREVLIRPPYEQYF. CDR3 nucleotide sequence: TGTGCCAGCTCACCAAGGGACAGGGAGGTCCTTATCCGCCCTCCCTACGAGCAGTACTTC. The rearrangement uses TRBV18 and TRBJ2-7; 9 bases agree with TRBD1. With 2 bases clipped from V and 2 bases from J, the junction kept 19 bases outside the gene matches. The CDR3 contains 20 residues. Per the germline V gene, CDR1 is KGHSH and CDR2 is LQKENI.

V usage is TRBV28 and J usage is TRBJ2-3; a weak D match, TRBD2 (6 bases). The germline V gene has CDR1 MDHEN and CDR2 SYDVKM. The CDR3 consists of 15 residues. V was pared by 6 bases and J by 2 bases, with 15 bases between. CDR3 sequence reads: CASSLGTPTTDTQYF. The CDR3 nucleotides are TGTGCCAGCAGCCTCGGGACTCCGACCACAGATACGCAGTATTTT.

The chain joins TRBV2 to TRBJ2-5; D gene ambiguous. The V end was cut by 7 bases, the J end by 5 bases, with 8 bases between. The CDR3 is made up of 11 amino acids. CDR1 and CDR2 from the germline V gene are SNHLY and FYNNEI. The CDR3 loop is CASKATETQYF. DNA for the CDR3: TGTGCCAGCAAAGCAACGGAGACCCAGTACTTC.